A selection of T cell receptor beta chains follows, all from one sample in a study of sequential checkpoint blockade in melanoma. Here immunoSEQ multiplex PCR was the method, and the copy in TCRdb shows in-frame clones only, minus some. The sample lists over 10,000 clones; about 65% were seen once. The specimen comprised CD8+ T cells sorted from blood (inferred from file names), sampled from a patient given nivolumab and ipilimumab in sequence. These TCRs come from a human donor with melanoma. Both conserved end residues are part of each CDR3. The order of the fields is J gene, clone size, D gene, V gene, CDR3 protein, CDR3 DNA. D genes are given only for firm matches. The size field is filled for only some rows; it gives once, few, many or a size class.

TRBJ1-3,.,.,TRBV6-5,CASSYSSSGNTIYF,TGTGCCAGCAGTTACTCGAGCTCTGGAAACACCATATATTTT
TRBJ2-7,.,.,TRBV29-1,CSVARDYEQYF,TGCAGCGTTGCGAGGGATTACGAGCAGTACTTC
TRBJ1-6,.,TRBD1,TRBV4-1,CATREAGGISPLHF,TGCGCCACTCGGGAGGCAGGGGGCATATCACCCCTCCACTTT
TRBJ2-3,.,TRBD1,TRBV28,CASSRGGPDTQYF,TGTGCCAGCAGTCGAGGGGGCCCAGATACGCAGTATTTT
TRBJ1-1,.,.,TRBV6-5,CASSKKGLRNTEAFF,TGTGCCAGCAGTAAAAAGGGGTTGAGGAACACTGAAGCTTTCTTT
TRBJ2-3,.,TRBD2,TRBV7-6,CASSLDGGATDTQYF,TGTGCCAGCAGCTTAGACGGGGGGGCAACAGATACGCAGTATTTT
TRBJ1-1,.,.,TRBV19,CASTWGGTEAFF,TGTGCCAGTACTTGGGGAGGCACTGAAGCTTTCTTT
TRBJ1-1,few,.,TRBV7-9,CASSLGALTEAFF,TGTGCCAGCAGCTTAGGAGCTCTCACTGAAGCTTTCTTT
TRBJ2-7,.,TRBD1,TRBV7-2,CASSLGGGAYEQYF,TGTGCCAGCAGCTTAGGAGGGGGCGCCTACGAGCAGTACTTC
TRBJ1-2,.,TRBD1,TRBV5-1,CASSLTGTEIYYGYTF,TGCGCCAGCAGCCTAACCGGGACAGAGATATACTATGGCTACACCTTC
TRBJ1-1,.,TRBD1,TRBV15,CATSWDRGSNTEAFF,TGTGCCACCAGCTGGGACAGGGGTTCGAACACTGAAGCTTTCTTT
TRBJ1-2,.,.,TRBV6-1,CASKTGGEESGYTF,TGTGCCAGCAAGACGGGAGGGGAGGAGTCTGGCTACACCTTC
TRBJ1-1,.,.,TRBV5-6,CASSLAQENTEAFF,TGTGCCAGCAGCTTGGCGCAGGAAAACACTGAAGCTTTCTTT
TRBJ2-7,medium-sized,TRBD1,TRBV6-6,CASSKNRQGQNYEQYF,TGTGCCAGCAGTAAAAACCGACAGGGGCAAAACTACGAGCAGTACTTC
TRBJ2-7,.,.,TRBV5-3,CASSPPTDFTEQYF,TGTGCCAGCAGCCCCCCGACTGACTTCACCGAGCAGTACTTC
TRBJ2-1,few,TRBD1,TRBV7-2,CASSLWTGEGNEQFF,TGTGCCAGCAGCCTGTGGACAGGGGAAGGCAATGAGCAGTTCTTC
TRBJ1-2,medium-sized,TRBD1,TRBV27,CASSTDRGYGYTF,TGTGCCAGCAGTACGGACAGGGGCTATGGCTACACCTTC
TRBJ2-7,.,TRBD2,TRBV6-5,CASSYAGGYEQYF,TGTGCCAGCAGTTACGCGGGGGGGTACGAGCAGTACTTC
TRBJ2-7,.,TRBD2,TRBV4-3,CASSQDSGVNEQYF,TGCGCCAGCAGCCAAGATAGCGGGGTCAACGAGCAGTACTTC
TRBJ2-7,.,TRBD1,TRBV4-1,CASSPEVTGLGDEQYF,TGCGCCAGCAGCCCCGAGGTGACAGGGTTGGGGGACGAGCAGTACTTC
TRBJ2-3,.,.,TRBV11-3,CASSLLGAGKDTDTQYF,TGTGCCAGCAGCTTACTTGGGGCAGGGAAGGACACAGATACGCAGTATTTT
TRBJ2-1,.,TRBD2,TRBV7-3,CASSLSRGVPNEQFF,TGTGCCAGCAGCCTATCGCGGGGGGTACCCAATGAGCAGTTCTTC
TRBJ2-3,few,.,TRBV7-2,CASSNPGGTDTQYF,TGTGCCAGCAGCAACCCCGGGGGAACAGATACGCAGTATTTT
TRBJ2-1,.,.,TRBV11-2,CASSLPQLALLNEQFF,TGTGCCAGCAGCTTACCCCAACTAGCCCTGCTCAATGAGCAGTTCTTC
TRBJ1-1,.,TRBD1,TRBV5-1,CASSWTGTGDEAFF,TGCGCCAGCAGCTGGACCGGGACAGGGGATGAAGCTTTCTTT
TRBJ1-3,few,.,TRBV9,CASSVAGNSGNTIYF,TGTGCCAGCAGCGTAGCAGGGAACTCTGGAAACACCATATATTTT
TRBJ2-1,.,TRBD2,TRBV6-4,CASSGLAGGDEQFF,TGTGCCAGCAGTGGATTAGCGGGAGGGGATGAGCAGTTCTTC
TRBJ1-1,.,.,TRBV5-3,CASSLEDGDTEAFF,TGTGCCAGCAGCTTGGAGGACGGGGACACTGAAGCTTTCTTT
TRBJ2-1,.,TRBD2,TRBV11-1,CASSLEGASGDEQFF,TGTGCCAGCAGCTTAGAGGGGGCTAGCGGGGATGAGCAGTTCTTC
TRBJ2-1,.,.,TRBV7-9,CASSLAAGQENEQFF,TGTGCCAGCAGCTTAGCAGCGGGCCAAGAGAATGAGCAGTTCTTC
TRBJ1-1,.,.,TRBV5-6,CASSSPLETEAFF,TGTGCCAGCAGCTCGCCTCTAGAGACCGAAGCTTTCTTT
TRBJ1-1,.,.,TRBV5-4,CASSWGQNMNTEAFF,TGTGCCAGCAGCTGGGGACAAAACATGAACACTGAAGCTTTCTTT
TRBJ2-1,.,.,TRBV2,CASSPPPADYNEQFF,TGTGCCAGCAGCCCGCCCCCCGCGGACTACAATGAGCAGTTCTTC
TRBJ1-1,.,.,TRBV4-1,CASSQGGGSEDTEAFF,TGCGCCAGCAGCCAGGGCGGGGGCAGCGAGGACACTGAAGCTTTCTTT
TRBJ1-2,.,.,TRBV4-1,CASSQVEQNYGYTF,TGCGCCAGCAGCCAAGTTGAACAGAACTATGGCTACACCTTC
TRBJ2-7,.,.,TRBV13,CASSSPGDSYEQYF,TGTGCCAGCAGCAGCCCAGGGGATTCATACGAGCAGTACTTC
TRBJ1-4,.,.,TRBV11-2,CASSLDGGGDEKLFF,TGTGCCAGCAGCTTAGATGGGGGGGGCGACGAAAAACTGTTTTTT
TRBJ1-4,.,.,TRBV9,CASSVFYGTNEKLFF,TGTGCCAGCAGCGTCTTCTACGGAACTAATGAAAAACTGTTTTTT
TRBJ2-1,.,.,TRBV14,CASSPRLSYNEQFF,TGTGCCAGCAGCCCTCGCCTATCCTACAATGAGCAGTTCTTC
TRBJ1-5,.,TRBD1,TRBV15,CATSSQPGTGVASNQPQHF,TGTGCCACCAGCAGTCAACCCGGGACAGGGGTGGCGAGCAATCAGCCCCAGCATTTT
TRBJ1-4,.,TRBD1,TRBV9,CASSGRQGGDEKLFF,TGTGCCAGCAGCGGACGACAGGGGGGGGATGAAAAACTGTTTTTT
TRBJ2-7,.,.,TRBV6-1,CASSKDSTHYEQYF,TGTGCCAGCAGCAAGGACAGCACCCATTACGAGCAGTACTTC
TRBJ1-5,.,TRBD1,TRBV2,CASKDRQDQPQHF,TGTGCCAGCAAGGACAGGCAGGATCAGCCCCAGCATTTT
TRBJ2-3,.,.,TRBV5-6,CASSFGRGYSDTQYF,TGTGCCAGCAGCTTCGGCAGGGGTTACTCAGATACGCAGTATTTT
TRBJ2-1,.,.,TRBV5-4,CASSAAGRDLYNEQFF,TGTGCCAGCAGCGCGGCCGGGCGGGACCTCTACAATGAGCAGTTCTTC